The 31 T cell receptor beta chains below were found in one sample sequenced in a study of blood T cell repertoires in COVID-19 (dated by TCRdb to between 2020 and 2021). The library was produced with the immunoSEQ multiplex PCR assay. TCRdb carries this immuneACCESS record with in-frame sequences only. Its versions omit some clonotypes, under half of them owing to an unresolved V gene in the studies checked, with the rest unexplained. Within this sample are about 70,000 clones, with more than 75% of them counted one time only. The ten largest clones take up about 1.3% of the sample. Sequencing input: peripheral blood. These receptors were taken from a human donor in a cohort sampled during active COVID-19.

V and J are TRBV5-1 and TRBJ2-6; TRBD1 is a possible D gene (7 bases). V was shortened by 10 bases and J by 0 bases, with 17 bases between the two germline ends. CDR3 length equals 16 residues. Germline CDR1 SGHRS, CDR2 YFSETQ. In nucleotides, the CDR3 is TGCGCCTCGGAGGAGGGGGCCCTCTCTGGGGCCAACGTCCTGACTTTC. This gives the protein CASEEGALSGANVLTF. The whole variable domain, remainder taken from reference TRBV5-1 and TRBJ2-6, is KAGVTQTPRYLIKTRGQQVTLSCSPISGHRSVSWYQQTPGQGLQFLFEYFSETQRNKGNFPGRFSGRQFSNSRSEMNVSTLELGDSALYLCASEEGALSGANVLTFGAGSRLTVL.

The chain couples TRBV11-2 to TRBJ2-7; TRBD2 matches 9 bases. Trimming removed 5 bases from V and 1 base from J; junction bases left unmatched: 6. Germline lookup yields CDR1 SGHAT and CDR2 FQNNGV. The CDR3 sequence is 15 residues long. CDR3 in amino acids: CASSTQAGGSYEQYF. CDR3 nucleotides: TGTGCCAGCAGCACCCAAGCGGGAGGTTCCTACGAGCAGTACTTC.

This clone was seen just once. V gene TRBV5-1 combines with J gene TRBJ1-2; no clear D gene. V was trimmed by 0 bases and J by 2 bases, leaving 8 bases between them. Germline values: CDR1 SGHRS, CDR2 YFSETQ. The CDR3 contains 14 residues. CDR3 residues: CASSLDGRNYGYTF. DNA of the CDR3: TGCGCCAGCAGCTTGGATGGCAGGAACTATGGCTACACCTTC.

The rearrangement joins TRBV27 to TRBJ2-3; 7 bases are a match to TRBD2. The trim removed 7 bases at V and 2 bases at J, leaving 18 bases unmatched. Germline V CDR1 and CDR2: MNHEY, SMNVEV (reference sequence). There are 18 residues in the CDR3. DNA for the CDR3: TGTGCCAGCACCAAACTAGCGAACGTACCCTTTAACACAGATACGCAGTATTTT. Its protein is CASTKLANVPFNTDTQYF.

The V call is TRBV3-1 (or the pseudogene TRBV3-2), the J call TRBJ2-5; 7 bases map to TRBD1. The CDR3 totals 14 residues. Trimming at V came to 1 base and at J to 5 bases, leaving 4 bases not matched to a gene. Germline-derived CDR1 and CDR2 are LGHDT and YNNKEL (reference sequence). The CDR3 DNA follows: TGTGCCAGCAGCCAAGGAGGGGGCGGCGAGACCCAGTACTTC. It translates to CASSQGGGGETQYF.

The chain links TRBV6-4 to TRBJ1-2, with D perhaps matching TRBD1 (5 bases). Germline values: CDR1 MRHNA, CDR2 SNTAGT. This CDR3 contains 12 residues. V lost 2 bases and J 5 bases, leaving 6 bases between the germline ends. For the CDR3, the DNA is TGTGCCAGCAGTGACGGGGGGTATGGCTACACCTTC. Translating gives CASSDGGYGYTF.

V gene TRBV9 combines with J gene TRBJ2-3, with 8 bases aligning to TRBD2. V lost 5 bases to trimming and J lost 0 bases; unmatched junction nucleotides: 8. Germline V gene sequence: CDR1 SGDLS, CDR2 YYNGEE. The CDR3 is made up of 16 amino acids. The CDR3 DNA sequence: TGTGCCAGCAGTTCCTCGGGGGGGGTTAGCACAGATACGCAGTATTTT. It translates to CASSSSGGVSTDTQYF.

The chain is built from TRBV19 and TRBJ1-2, with D tentatively TRBD1 (5 bases). Germline assignment: CDR1 LNHDA and CDR2 SQIVND (reference sequence). The CDR3 has 14 amino acids. Trimming left V 4 bases short and J 4 bases short, with 13 bases between. The DNA of the CDR3 is TGTGCCAGTAGTAAGCAGGGAGGTGGCTATGGCTACACCTTC. Translated, it gives CASSKQGGGYGYTF.

The rearrangement joins TRBV6-5 to TRBJ2-7, with 10 bases identical to TRBD1. The length of the CDR3 is 16 residues. Germline V gene lookup returns CDR1 MNHEY and CDR2 SVGAGI. The J segment lost 2 bases and the V segment lost 2 bases, leaving 6 bases of the junction unmatched. The CDR3 protein is CASSYTGTGEAYEQYF. For the CDR3, the DNA is TGTGCCAGCAGTTACACCGGGACAGGGGAGGCCTACGAGCAGTACTTC.

This clone appeared a few times. The rearrangement links TRBV28 to TRBJ1-5, with 12 bases aligning to TRBD1. The CDR3 loop spans 18 amino acids. The junction had 7 bases not matched to a gene; V was cut back by 4 bases and J by 0 bases. Germline assignment: CDR1 MDHEN and CDR2 SYDVKM. The CDR3 is CASSSSGTGGFSNQPQHF. The CDR3 DNA reads TGTGCCAGCAGTTCCTCCGGGACAGGGGGCTTTAGCAATCAGCCCCAGCATTTT.

V and J are TRBV6-4 and TRBJ1-2; D gene uncertain. Germline V lookup: CDR1 MRHNA, CDR2 SNTAGT. V was cut by 7 bases and J by 2 bases, with 17 bases left in between. The CDR3 is made up of 15 amino acids. The CDR3 region is CASILGGIRNYGYTF. CDR3 coding DNA: TGTGCCAGCATCCTAGGAGGGATCCGGAACTATGGCTACACCTTC.

The gene calls are TRBV6-5 and TRBJ2-5, with TRBD2 matching over 10 bases. CDR1 MNHEY and CDR2 SVGAGI come from the germline V gene. The CDR3 sequence is 15 residues long. After removal of 5 bases from V and 1 base from J, the junction contained 4 bases not matched to a gene. DNA of the CDR3: TGTGCCAGCAGTCCTCTAGCGGGAGCCCAAGAGACCCAGTACTTC. As protein: CASSPLAGAQETQYF.

The CDR3 is CSVRQGPDNSPLHF. In DNA form, the CDR3 reads TGCAGCGTTCGTCAGGGCCCCGATAATTCACCCCTCCACTTT. The rearrangement links TRBV29-1 to TRBJ1-6, with D perhaps TRBD1 (5 bases). The germline V gene encodes CDR1 SQVTM and CDR2 ANQGSEA. The CDR3 extends over 14 amino acids. The ends were cut back, 5 bases at V and 5 bases at J, with 13 bases in the middle.

The chain recombines TRBV11-3 with TRBJ2-7; perhaps TRBD1 as D (6 bases). CDR3 size: 17 residues. V lost 1 base to trimming and J lost 0 bases, with 16 bases between them. Germline loops: CDR1 SGHNT, CDR2 YENEEA. The chain's CDR3 is CASSLGDWTDFSYEQYV. The CDR3 nucleotides are TGTGCCAGCAGCTTAGGAGACTGGACAGACTTCTCCTACGAGCAGTACGTC.

The chain recombines TRBV29-1 with TRBJ2-2; D is uncertain. Germline V gene sequence: CDR1 SQVTM, CDR2 ANQGSEA. Deletions cut 5 bases from V and 6 bases from J, with 7 bases between. There are 11 residues in the CDR3. The CDR3: CSVQRAGELFF. In nucleotides, the CDR3 is TGCAGCGTTCAGCGAGCCGGGGAGCTGTTTTTT.

This sequence joins TRBV7-9 and TRBJ2-1; D gene ambiguous. Trimming stripped 3 bases from V and 4 bases from J, with 4 bases between. The CDR3 totals 12 residues. Germline-derived CDR1 and CDR2 are SEHNR and FQNEAQ (reference sequence). The CDR3 sequence: CASSFAYNEQFF. The CDR3 DNA follows: TGTGCCAGCAGCTTTGCGTACAATGAGCAGTTCTTC.

The chain has TRBV5-1 and TRBJ2-3; D gene ambiguous. Trimming left V 6 bases short and J 2 bases short, with 22 bases between. The CDR3 consists of 17 residues. Germline CDR1 SGHRS, CDR2 YFSETQ. CDR3 nucleotides: TGCGCCAGCAAGAGCCTCTCTGGTCGCCTCCTCACAGATACGCAGTATTTT. It specifies CASKSLSGRLLTDTQYF. Full variable domain (outside the CDR3, taken from reference TRBV5-1 and TRBJ2-3): KAGVTQTPRYLIKTRGQQVTLSCSPISGHRSVSWYQQTPGQGLQFLFEYFSETQRNKGNFPGRFSGRQFSNSRSEMNVSTLELGDSALYLCASKSLSGRLLTDTQYFGPGTRLTVL.

This clone has only one observation. The chain uses TRBV28 and TRBJ2-7; TRBD2 agrees at 9 bases. V trimming: 7 bases; J trimming: 1 base; junction bases outside the gene matches: 8. CDR1 is MDHEN, CDR2 SYDVKM, per germline. The CDR3 length is 15 residues. CDR3 DNA: TGTGCCAGCAAACGAATAGCGGGAGTTTCCTACGAGCAGTACTTC. This encodes CASKRIAGVSYEQYF.

The chain has TRBV7-8 and TRBJ2-1, with D possibly being TRBD2 (7 bases). Germline V gene lookup returns CDR1 SGHVS and CDR2 FQNEAQ. V lost 4 bases, J lost 7 bases, and 23 bases lay in between. The CDR3 spans 17 residues. CDR3 nucleotide sequence: TGTGCCAGCAGCTCCGGTGGTCTCAGAGGGAGGGGGAATGAGCAGTTCTTC. Amino acids: CASSSGGLRGRGNEQFF.

This chain links TRBV5-1 with TRBJ2-2; perhaps TRBD2 as D (5 bases). Between the trimmed V and J ends, which lost 4 bases and 4 bases, there was a span of 14 bases. The CDR3 has 15 amino acids. Germline CDR1 and CDR2: SGHRS and YFSETQ. CDR3 sequence reads: CASSVATISTGELFF. CDR3 coding DNA: TGCGCCAGCAGCGTGGCGACTATCTCCACCGGGGAGCTGTTTTTT.

In this sample, this clone turned up once. V is TRBV19 and J is TRBJ2-2; D possibly corresponds to TRBD2 (6 bases). The germline CDR1 and CDR2 sequences are LNHDA and SQIVND (reference sequence). V was shortened by 4 bases and J by 3 bases, with 12 bases between the two germline ends. The CDR3 is 15 residues long. The CDR3 protein is CASSRGGTYTGELFF. The DNA of the CDR3 is TGTGCCAGTAGTAGAGGCGGGACGTACACCGGGGAGCTGTTTTTT.

The V and J genes are TRBV10-1 and TRBJ1-3, with D tentatively TRBD1 (5 bases). Trimming cost V 0 bases and J 3 bases, with 9 bases left between them. The germline gives CDR1 WNHNN, CDR2 SYGVQD (reference sequence). The CDR3 covers 15 residues. CDR3 in amino acids: CASSESGTGGNTIYF. CDR3 DNA sequence: TGCGCCAGCAGTGAGTCGGGAACAGGTGGAAACACCATATATTTT.

The DNA of the CDR3 is TGTGCCAGCAGCTTGGTGCAGGGCTCTGGAAACACCATATATTTT. Translating gives CASSLVQGSGNTIYF. This sequence joins TRBV5-6 and TRBJ1-3, with D maybe TRBD1 (5 bases). V shed 0 bases and J shed 0 bases, with 7 bases lying between them. CDR1 is SGHDT, CDR2 YYEEEE, per germline. The CDR3 runs to 15 residues.

This clone has just one count. The V gene is TRBV7-8, the J gene TRBJ2-2, with TRBD1 matching 11 bases. V gave up 5 bases and J gave up 3 bases; unmatched junction bases: 8. Germline values: CDR1 SGHVS, CDR2 FQNEAQ. This CDR3 has 17 amino acids. The CDR3 protein is CASSRQRGQGDTGELFF. The CDR3 coding sequence is TGTGCCAGCAGCAGACAAAGGGGACAGGGGGACACCGGGGAGCTGTTTTTT.

The chain combines TRBV6-6 with TRBJ1-6; no clear D. CDR1 and CDR2 from the germline V gene are MNHNY and SVGAGI (reference sequence). Trimming stripped 2 bases from V and 6 bases from J, with 8 bases between. This CDR3 region has 14 residues. The CDR3, as DNA: TGTGCCAGCAGTTACGCAGGAAGTAATTCACCCCTCCACTTT. Protein sequence: CASSYAGSNSPLHF.

DNA for the CDR3: TGTGCCAGCTCACCATTGGGAGGAACTGAAGCTTTCTTT. Residues: CASSPLGGTEAFF. The chain couples TRBV18 to TRBJ1-1; D remains unclear. The CDR3 contains 13 residues. The germline V gene has CDR1 KGHSH and CDR2 LQKENI. The V and J ends lost 2 bases and 5 bases respectively, with 9 bases between them.

This chain joins TRBV24-1 and TRBJ2-1; 10 bases align to TRBD2. V trimming: 4 bases; J trimming: 8 bases; junction bases outside the gene matches: 16. Germline CDR1 and CDR2: KGHDR and SFDVKD. This CDR3 is built from 18 residues. This CDR3 is CATSDAGTASGSLHEQFF. The CDR3 DNA follows: TGTGCCACCAGTGACGCCGGGACAGCTAGCGGGAGTCTCCATGAGCAGTTCTTC.

The chain has TRBV5-1 and TRBJ2-3; 10 bases are a match to TRBD2. CDR1 is SGHRS and CDR2 is YFSETQ in the germline V gene. V was pared by 0 bases and J by 4 bases, with 5 bases of the junction left unmatched. This CDR3 is 16 amino acids long. CDR3 sequence (DNA): TGCGCCAGCAGCTTGGTCCCAGCGGGGGGGGCAGATACGCAGTATTTT. Translating it yields CASSLVPAGGADTQYF.

This chain links TRBV19 with TRBJ1-1; the D gene is possibly TRBD1 (6 bases). CDR1 is LNHDA, CDR2 SQIVND, per germline (reference sequence). This CDR3 comprises 15 residues. Trimming pared 10 bases from V and 0 bases from J, leaving 18 bases between. DNA for the CDR3: TGTGCCACCCACGGCCGACAGGTTTTGAACACTGAAGCTTTCTTT. Translation gives CATHGRQVLNTEAFF.

The chain combines TRBV7-2 with TRBJ2-2; a possible D gene is TRBD1 (6 bases). V shed 6 bases and J shed 1 base, with 12 bases lying between them. Germline V gives CDR1 SGHTA, CDR2 FQGNSA. The CDR3 is 15 amino acids. The CDR3 DNA follows: TGTGCCAGCAGTCCGGGACACTGGAACACCGGGGAGCTGTTTTTT. This translates into CASSPGHWNTGELFF.

V is TRBV5-1 and J is TRBJ2-1; a weak D match, TRBD2 (6 bases). Germline loops: CDR1 SGHRS, CDR2 YFSETQ. The V gene lost 4 bases and the J gene lost 0 bases, with 11 bases spanning the gap. This CDR3 spans 15 amino acids. The CDR3 spells CASSPDGSSYNEQFF. CDR3 coding DNA: TGCGCCAGCAGCCCGGACGGGAGCTCCTACAATGAGCAGTTCTTC.